The 6 T cell receptor beta chains given below trace back to one sample, sequenced in a study of PD-1 blockade in mismatch repair-deficient tumors. The method was immunoSEQ multiplex PCR; TCRdb's version includes in-frame clones alone and lacks a portion of them. The sample consists of about 100,000 clones, 82% of them appearing once. The sequences come from peripheral blood, collected approximately 35 weeks after starting pembrolizumab. The receptors shown here come from an adult with mismatch repair-deficient cancer.

The V gene is TRBV29-1, the J gene TRBJ1-1, with a possible D match to TRBD1 (5 bases). Deletions cut 6 bases from V and 4 bases from J, with 12 bases between. Germline CDR1 and CDR2: SQVTM and ANQGSEA. The CDR3 extends over 12 amino acids. CDR3 residues: CSVGRVATEAFF. The CDR3, as DNA: TGCAGCGTCGGCAGGGTCGCCACTGAAGCTTTCTTT.

The rearrangement uses TRBV7-8 and TRBJ2-2; D not certain. The CDR3 contains 15 residues. Trimming took off 1 base at V and 2 bases at J, with 8 bases between the two ends. Germline lookup yields CDR1 SGHVS and CDR2 FQNEAQ. The CDR3: CASSLVSANTGELFF. The CDR3 coding sequence is TGTGCCAGCAGCTTAGTGTCTGCTAACACCGGGGAGCTGTTTTTT.

The chain joins TRBV5-1 to TRBJ2-3; 9 bases are shared with TRBD2. CDR1 is SGHRS and CDR2 is YFSETQ in the germline V gene. The CDR3 runs 14 residues. V shed 5 bases and J 3 bases; nucleotides not matched to a gene: 4. As DNA, the CDR3 is TGCGCCAGCAGGTGGACTAGCGATACAGATACGCAGTATTTT. Its protein is CASRWTSDTDTQYF.

This clone came up once. This chain joins TRBV4-3 and TRBJ2-3; TRBD1 matches at 9 bases. Per germline, CDR1 LGHNA and CDR2 YSLEER. The V gene end was trimmed by 0 bases and the J gene end by 7 bases; junction bases not matched to a gene: 17. CDR3 size: 19 residues. CDR3: CASSQDLGTGGNFVYTQYF. The CDR3 region has the DNA TGCGCCAGCAGCCAAGACTTGGGTACAGGGGGCAATTTTGTATATACGCAGTATTTT.

The V gene is TRBV4-1, the J gene TRBJ2-7; possibly TRBD1 or TRBD2 for D (7 bases each). CDR1 is MGHRA, CDR2 YSYEKL, per germline. The CDR3 is 15 residues long. The germline V and J ends were trimmed by 1 base and 3 bases, with 13 bases remaining between them. The CDR3 DNA follows: TGCGCCAGCAGCCAAGTCAGGGGGGGTGACTACGAGCAGTACTTC. Its protein is CASSQVRGGDYEQYF.

This clone occurred once. The chain has TRBV5-1 and TRBJ2-3; unclear D gene. V was trimmed by 0 bases and J by 2 bases, leaving 10 bases between them. CDR3 size: 15 residues. In germline, CDR1 is SGHRS, CDR2 YFSETQ. The CDR3 region has the DNA TGCGCCAGCAGCTTGGTGTCCAGGTACACAGATACGCAGTATTTT. As protein: CASSLVSRYTDTQYF.